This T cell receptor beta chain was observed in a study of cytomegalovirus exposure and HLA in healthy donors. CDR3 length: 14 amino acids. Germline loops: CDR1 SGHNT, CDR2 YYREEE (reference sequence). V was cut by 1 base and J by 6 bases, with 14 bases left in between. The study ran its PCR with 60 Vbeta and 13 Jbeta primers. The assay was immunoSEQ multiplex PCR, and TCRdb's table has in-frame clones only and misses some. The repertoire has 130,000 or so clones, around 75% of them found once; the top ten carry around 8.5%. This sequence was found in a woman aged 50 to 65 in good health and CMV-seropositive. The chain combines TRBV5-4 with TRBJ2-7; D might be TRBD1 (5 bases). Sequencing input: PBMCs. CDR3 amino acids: CASSLFSTGAEQYF. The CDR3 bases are TGTGCCAGCAGCTTGTTTTCCACTGGGGCCGAGCAGTACTTC.